The TCR gamma chain under discussion was sequenced for a study of gamma delta lymphoproliferative disorders and STAT genes. Germline lookup yields CDR1 EGSNGY and CDR2 YDSYNSKV. The CDR3 has 13 residues. The ends lost 2 bases at V and 6 bases at J; junction bases unmatched: 7. TCRdb redid clone calling on the multiplex PCR reads using CATT. Among over a thousand gamma-chain clones listed, 9.5% to 10% were seen once. Judged by abundance, this clone is medium-sized. PBMCs from patients and controls supplied the genomic DNA for sequencing. The TCR originated in a human donor in good health. This chain uses TRGV2 with TRGJ1 or TRGJ2. No J gene was available from TCRdb, and it was assigned here by a germline match of the DNA. Material for sequencing was blood. The CDR3 reads CATWDDSFYKKLF. The CDR3 bases are TGTGCCACCTGGGACGACTCATTTTATAAGAAACTCTTT.